This TCR beta chain stems from a study of OX40 agonist ivuxolimab in advanced cancers. Across the whole study: Aged roughly 23 to 79 with a mean of approximately 57 years, they were almost 85% male. Among those treated, three patients had partial responses, one with hepatocellular carcinoma and two with cutaneous melanoma.

The CDR3 loop spans 16 amino acids. The germline V gene encodes CDR1 MDHEN and CDR2 SYDVKM. V lost 5 bases and J lost 2, with 18 bases in between. The method was immunoSEQ multiplex PCR; TCRdb's version includes in-frame clones alone and lacks a portion of them. The sample includes tens of thousands of clones, roughly four fifths of them seen just once. The receptor was derived from an adult with an advanced solid tumor such as melanoma, head and neck, liver or kidney cancer. The sample in question was CD4+ or CD8+ T cells sorted from blood, obtained in a trial of the OX40 agonist ivuxolimab. This chain connects TRBV28 to TRBJ2-5; D unresolved. CDR3 nucleotides: TGTGCCAGCAGTCCCCTCCTCGTCGGTTGGCAAGAGACCCAGTACTTC. Protein sequence: CASSPLLVGWQETQYF.